This T cell receptor (beta chain) was observed in a study of cytomegalovirus exposure and HLA in healthy donors. PCR involved 60 Vbeta and 13 Jbeta primers. Sequenced by immunoSEQ multiplex PCR; TCRdb stores in-frame clones only, minus some. The table has about 140,000 clones, around 75% seen once. From germline, CDR1 is LNHDA and CDR2 SQIVND (reference sequence). V was pared by 7 bases and J by 0 bases, with 14 bases between. The CDR3 totals 15 residues. Study conclusions and caveats: It was in a later analysis that TCR association rates were seen to vary by HLA locus, highest for DRB1 and lowest for HLA-C. Common viral pathogens were later found to be apparently linked to several of the most significant clusters.

This clone was counted only a few times. Its target is unknown. What was sequenced was PBMCs. The J gene is TRBJ2-3, the V gene TRBV19; D ambiguous. This clonotype originated in a female donor in good health and CMV-seronegative. The CDR3 loop is CASKVGQTSTDTQYF. CDR3 sequence (DNA): TGTGCCAGTAAGGTCGGCCAGACTAGCACAGATACGCAGTATTTT.